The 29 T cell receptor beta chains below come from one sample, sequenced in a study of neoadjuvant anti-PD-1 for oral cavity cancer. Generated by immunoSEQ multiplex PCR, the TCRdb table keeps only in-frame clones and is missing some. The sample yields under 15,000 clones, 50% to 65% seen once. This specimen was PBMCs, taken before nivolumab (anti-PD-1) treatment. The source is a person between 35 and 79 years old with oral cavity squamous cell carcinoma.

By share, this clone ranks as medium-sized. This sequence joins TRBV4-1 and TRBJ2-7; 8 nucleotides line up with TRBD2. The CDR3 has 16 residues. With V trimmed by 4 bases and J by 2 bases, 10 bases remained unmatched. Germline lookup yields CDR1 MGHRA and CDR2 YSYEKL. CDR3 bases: TGCGCCAGCAGCCCAATTGACATGGGACTAGCCTACGAGCAGTACTTC. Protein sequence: CASSPIDMGLAYEQYF.

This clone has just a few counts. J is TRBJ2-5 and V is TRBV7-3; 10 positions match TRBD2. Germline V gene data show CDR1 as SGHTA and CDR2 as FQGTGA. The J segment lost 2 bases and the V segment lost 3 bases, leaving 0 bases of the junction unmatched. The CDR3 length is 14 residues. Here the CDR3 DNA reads TGTGCCAGCAGCTTTAGCGGGGGGCAAGAGACCCAGTACTTC. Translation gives CASSFSGGQETQYF.

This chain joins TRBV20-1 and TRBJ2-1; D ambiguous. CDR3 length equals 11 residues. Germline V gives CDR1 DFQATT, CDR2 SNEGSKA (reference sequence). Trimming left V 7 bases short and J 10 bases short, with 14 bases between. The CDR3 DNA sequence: TGCAGTGATGCCTACCTAACCGAGCAGTTCTTC. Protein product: CSDAYLTEQFF.

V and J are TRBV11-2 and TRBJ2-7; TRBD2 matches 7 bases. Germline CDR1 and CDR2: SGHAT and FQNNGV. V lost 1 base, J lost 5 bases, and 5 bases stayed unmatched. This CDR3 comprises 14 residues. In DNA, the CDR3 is TGTGCCAGCAGCTTAGTTGCGGGAGCCCACGAGCAGTACTTC. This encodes CASSLVAGAHEQYF.

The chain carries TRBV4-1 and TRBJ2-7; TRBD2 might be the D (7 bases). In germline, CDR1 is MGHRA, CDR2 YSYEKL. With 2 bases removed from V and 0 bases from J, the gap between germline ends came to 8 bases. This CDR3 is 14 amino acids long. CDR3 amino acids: CASSQRGGSYEQYF. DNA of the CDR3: TGCGCCAGCAGCCAAAGGGGGGGCTCCTACGAGCAGTACTTC.

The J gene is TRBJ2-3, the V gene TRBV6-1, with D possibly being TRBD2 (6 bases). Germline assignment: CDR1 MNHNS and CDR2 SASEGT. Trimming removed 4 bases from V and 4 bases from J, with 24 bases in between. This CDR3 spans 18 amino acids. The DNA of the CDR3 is TGTGCCAGCAGTGCCCGGGGGTATGAAGGGGTTTTGCCAGATACGCAGTATTTT. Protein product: CASSARGYEGVLPDTQYF.

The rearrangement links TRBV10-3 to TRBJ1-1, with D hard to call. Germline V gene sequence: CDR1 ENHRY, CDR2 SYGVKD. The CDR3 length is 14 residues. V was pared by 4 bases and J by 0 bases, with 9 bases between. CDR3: CAISASLMNTEAFF. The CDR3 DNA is TGTGCCATCAGTGCTAGCCTCATGAACACTGAAGCTTTCTTT.

CDR3 amino acids: CASSSLSDTQYF. The CDR3, as DNA: TGCGCCAGCAGCTCTCTATCAGATACGCAGTATTTT. The rearrangement joins TRBV5-1 to TRBJ2-3; D remains ambiguous. Germline V gene sequence: CDR1 SGHRS, CDR2 YFSETQ. This CDR3 region has 12 residues. With 3 bases removed from V and 4 bases from J, the gap between germline ends came to 6 bases.

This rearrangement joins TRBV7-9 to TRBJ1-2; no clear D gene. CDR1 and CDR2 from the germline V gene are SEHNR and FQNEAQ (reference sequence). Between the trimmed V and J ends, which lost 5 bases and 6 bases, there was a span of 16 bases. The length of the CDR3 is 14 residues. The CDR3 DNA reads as TGTGCCAGCAGCCTTCACGTCGGGAAAGATGGCTACACCTTC. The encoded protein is CASSLHVGKDGYTF.

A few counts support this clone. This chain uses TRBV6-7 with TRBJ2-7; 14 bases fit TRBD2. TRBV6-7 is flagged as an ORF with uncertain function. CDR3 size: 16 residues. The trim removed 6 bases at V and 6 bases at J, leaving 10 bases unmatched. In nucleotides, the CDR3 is TGTGCCAGCAGGGATCGACCGGGACTAGCGGGAGTCGAGCAGTACTTC. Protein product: CASRDRPGLAGVEQYF.

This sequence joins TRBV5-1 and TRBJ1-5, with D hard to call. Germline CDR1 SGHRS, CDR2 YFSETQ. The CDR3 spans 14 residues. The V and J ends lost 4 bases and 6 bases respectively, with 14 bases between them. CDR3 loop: CASSPDSSGQPQHF. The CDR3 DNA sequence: TGCGCCAGCAGCCCCGACTCTAGCGGTCAGCCCCAGCATTTT. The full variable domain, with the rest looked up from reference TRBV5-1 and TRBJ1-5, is KAGVTQTPRYLIKTRGQQVTLSCSPISGHRSVSWYQQTPGQGLQFLFEYFSETQRNKGNFPGRFSGRQFSNSRSEMNVSTLELGDSALYLCASSPDSSGQPQHFGDGTRLSIL.

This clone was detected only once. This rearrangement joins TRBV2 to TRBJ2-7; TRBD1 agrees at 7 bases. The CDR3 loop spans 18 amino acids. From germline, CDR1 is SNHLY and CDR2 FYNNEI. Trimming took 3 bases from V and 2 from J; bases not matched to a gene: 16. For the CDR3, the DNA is TGTGCCAGCAGTGATTCGGGTGGCTTGGGACAGTGGACCTACGAGCAGTACTTC. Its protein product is CASSDSGGLGQWTYEQYF.

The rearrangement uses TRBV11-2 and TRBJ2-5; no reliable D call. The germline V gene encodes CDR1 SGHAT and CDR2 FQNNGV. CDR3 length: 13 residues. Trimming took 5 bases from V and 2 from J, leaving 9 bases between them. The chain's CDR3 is CASSPLPQETQYF. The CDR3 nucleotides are TGTGCCAGCAGCCCCCTCCCACAAGAGACCCAGTACTTC.

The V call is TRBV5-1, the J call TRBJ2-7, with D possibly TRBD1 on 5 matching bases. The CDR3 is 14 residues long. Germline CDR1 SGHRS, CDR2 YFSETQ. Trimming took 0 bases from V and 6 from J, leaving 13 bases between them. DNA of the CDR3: TGCGCCAGCAGCTTGGAAGGGGTCGTTTCCGAGCAGTACTTC. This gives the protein CASSLEGVVSEQYF.

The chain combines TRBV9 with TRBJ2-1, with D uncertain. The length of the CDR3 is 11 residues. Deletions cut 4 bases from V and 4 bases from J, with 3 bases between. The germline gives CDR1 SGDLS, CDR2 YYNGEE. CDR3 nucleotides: TGTGCCAGCAGCTTGTACAATGAGCAGTTCTTC. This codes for CASSLYNEQFF.

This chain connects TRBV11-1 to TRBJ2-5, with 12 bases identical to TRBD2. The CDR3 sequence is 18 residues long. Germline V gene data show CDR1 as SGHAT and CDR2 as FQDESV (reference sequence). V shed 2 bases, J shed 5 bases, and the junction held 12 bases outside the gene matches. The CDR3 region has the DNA TGTGCCAGCAGCTTATGGGCTAGCGGGAGGGCCCCTCGGGAGACCCAGTACTTC. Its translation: CASSLWASGRAPRETQYF.

The chain's CDR3 is CASSSETGGNGYTF. CDR3 sequence (DNA): TGCGCCAGCAGCTCAGAGACAGGAGGCAATGGCTACACCTTC. This rearrangement joins TRBV5-1 to TRBJ1-2; D perhaps matches TRBD1 (6 bases). Per germline, CDR1 SGHRS and CDR2 YFSETQ. Trimming stripped 3 bases from V and 6 bases from J, with 15 bases between. CDR3 length: 14 residues.

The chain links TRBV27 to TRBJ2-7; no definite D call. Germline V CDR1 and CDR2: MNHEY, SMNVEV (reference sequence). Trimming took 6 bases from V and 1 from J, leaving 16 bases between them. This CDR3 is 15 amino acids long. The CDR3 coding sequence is TGTGCCAGCAGCCCCGCAAGAGCGCTTTCCTACGAGCAGTACTTC. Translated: CASSPARALSYEQYF.

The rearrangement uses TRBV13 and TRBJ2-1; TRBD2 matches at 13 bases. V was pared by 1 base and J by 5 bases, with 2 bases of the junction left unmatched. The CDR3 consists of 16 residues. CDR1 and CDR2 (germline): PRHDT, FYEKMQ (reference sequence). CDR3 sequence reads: CASSLVGLAGDNEQFF. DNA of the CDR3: TGTGCCAGCAGCTTAGTCGGACTAGCGGGGGACAATGAGCAGTTCTTC.

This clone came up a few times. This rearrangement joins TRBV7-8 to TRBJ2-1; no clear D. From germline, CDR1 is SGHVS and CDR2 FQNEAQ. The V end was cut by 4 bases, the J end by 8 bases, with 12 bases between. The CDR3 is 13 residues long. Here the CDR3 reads CASSSSRNDEQFF. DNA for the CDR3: TGTGCCAGCAGCTCCTCCCGGAACGATGAGCAGTTCTTC.

The CDR3 DNA reads TGTGCCAGCAGCAGGAACGAACAAGAGACCCAGTACTTC. Translated, it gives CASSRNEQETQYF. The rearrangement joins TRBV11-3 to TRBJ2-5; D gene uncertain. CDR1 and CDR2 from the germline V gene are SGHNT and YENEEA. CDR3 length equals 13 residues. The V end was cut by 5 bases, the J end by 2 bases, with 9 bases between. The complete variable domain, with remaining parts taken from reference TRBV11-3 and TRBJ2-5, reads EAGVVQSPRYKIIEKKQPVAFWCNPISGHNTLYWYLQNLGQGPELLIRYENEEAVDDSQLPKDRFSAERLKGVDSTLKIQPAELGDSAVYLCASSRNEQETQYFGPGTRLLVL.

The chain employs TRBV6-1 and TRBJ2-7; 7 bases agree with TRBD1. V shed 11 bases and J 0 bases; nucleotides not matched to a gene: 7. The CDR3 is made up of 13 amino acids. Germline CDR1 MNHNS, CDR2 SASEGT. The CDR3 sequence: CAVQQGTSYEQYF. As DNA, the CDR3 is TGTGCCGTACAACAGGGGACCTCCTACGAGCAGTACTTC.

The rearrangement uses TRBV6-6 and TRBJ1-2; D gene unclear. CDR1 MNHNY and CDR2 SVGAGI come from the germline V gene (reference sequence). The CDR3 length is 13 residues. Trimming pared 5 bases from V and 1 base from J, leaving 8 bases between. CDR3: CASSPGVNYGYTF. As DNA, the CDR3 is TGTGCCAGCAGTCCAGGAGTTAACTATGGCTACACCTTC.

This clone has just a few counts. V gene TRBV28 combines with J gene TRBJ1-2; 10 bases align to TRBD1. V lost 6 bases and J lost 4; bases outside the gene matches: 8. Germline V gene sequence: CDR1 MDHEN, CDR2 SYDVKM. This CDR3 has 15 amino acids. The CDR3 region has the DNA TGTGCCAGCAGCCCCCGGACAGGGGGAAGCTATGGCTACACCTTC. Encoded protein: CASSPRTGGSYGYTF.

CDR3 protein: CASSRYRGSGNTIYF. The CDR3 DNA is TGTGCCAGCAGCCGATACAGGGGTTCCGGAAACACCATATATTTT. This sequence joins TRBV14 and TRBJ1-3, with TRBD1 matching over 7 bases. The CDR3 is made up of 15 amino acids. Germline V CDR1 and CDR2: SGHDN, FVKESK. Losses at the gene ends were 4 bases for V and 4 bases for J; bases not matched to a gene: 7.

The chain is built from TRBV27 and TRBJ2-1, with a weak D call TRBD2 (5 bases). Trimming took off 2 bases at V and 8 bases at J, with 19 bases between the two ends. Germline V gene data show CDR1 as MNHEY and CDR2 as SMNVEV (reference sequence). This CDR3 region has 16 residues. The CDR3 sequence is CASSLISSGKAHEQFF. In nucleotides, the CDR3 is TGTGCCAGCAGTTTAATCTCGAGCGGTAAGGCGCATGAGCAGTTCTTC.

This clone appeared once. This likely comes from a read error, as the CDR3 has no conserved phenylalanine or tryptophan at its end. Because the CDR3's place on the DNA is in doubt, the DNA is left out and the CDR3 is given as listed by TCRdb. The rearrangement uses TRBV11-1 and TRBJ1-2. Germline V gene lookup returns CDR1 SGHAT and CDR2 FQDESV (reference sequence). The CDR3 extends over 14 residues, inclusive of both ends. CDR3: CASSLAPSGTTTQR.

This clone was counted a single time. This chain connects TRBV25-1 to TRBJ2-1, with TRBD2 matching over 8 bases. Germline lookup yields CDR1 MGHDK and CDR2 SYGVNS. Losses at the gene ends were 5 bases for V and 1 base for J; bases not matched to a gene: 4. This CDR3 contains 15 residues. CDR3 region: CASSISGASYNEQFF. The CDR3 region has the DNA TGTGCCAGCAGTATTAGCGGGGCATCCTACAATGAGCAGTTCTTC.

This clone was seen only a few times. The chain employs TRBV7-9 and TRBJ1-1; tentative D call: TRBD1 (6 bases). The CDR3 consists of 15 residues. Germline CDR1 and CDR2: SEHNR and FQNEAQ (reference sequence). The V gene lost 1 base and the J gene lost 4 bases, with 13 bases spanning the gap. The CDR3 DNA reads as TGTGCCAGCAGCTTAGGGGGGCTGGGTGGCACTGAAGCTTTCTTT. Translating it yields CASSLGGLGGTEAFF.